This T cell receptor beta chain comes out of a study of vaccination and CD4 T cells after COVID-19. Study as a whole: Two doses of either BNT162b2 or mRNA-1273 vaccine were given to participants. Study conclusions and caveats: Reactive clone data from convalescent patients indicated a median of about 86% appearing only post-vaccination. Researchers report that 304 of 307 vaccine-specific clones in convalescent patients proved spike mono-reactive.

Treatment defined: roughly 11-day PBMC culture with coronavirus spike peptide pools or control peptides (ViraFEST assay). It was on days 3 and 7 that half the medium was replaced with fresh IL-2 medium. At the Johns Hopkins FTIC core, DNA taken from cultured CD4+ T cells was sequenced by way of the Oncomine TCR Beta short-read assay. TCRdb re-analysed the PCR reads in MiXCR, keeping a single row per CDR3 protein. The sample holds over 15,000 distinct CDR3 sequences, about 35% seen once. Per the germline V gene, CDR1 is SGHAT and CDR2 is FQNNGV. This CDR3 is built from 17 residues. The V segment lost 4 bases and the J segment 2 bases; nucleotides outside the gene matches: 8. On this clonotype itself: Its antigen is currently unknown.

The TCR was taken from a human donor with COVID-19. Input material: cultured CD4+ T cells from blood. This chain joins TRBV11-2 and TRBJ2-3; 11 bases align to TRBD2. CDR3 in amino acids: CASSSRLAGGPTDTQYF. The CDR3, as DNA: TGTGCCAGCAGCTCCCGGCTAGCGGGGGGACCCACAGATACGCAGTATTTT.